This T cell receptor (beta chain) was captured by sequencing in a study of blood T cell repertoires in COVID-19. Turning to the study itself: Acute-phase and convalescent COVID-19 samples originated in the United States, Italy and Spain. Sample material is recorded as cDNA or gDNA derived from T cells, B-cell-depleted T cells, or PBMCs.

The CDR3 spans 15 residues. As originally analysed: Reference gene primer amplification gave estimated nucleated cell counts. Repertoires were generated with immunoSEQ multiplex PCR, while TCRdb's copy carries only in-frame clones and drops some. V and J calls and clone size are given by that table; D and trimming were obtained from the DNA. The sample carries roughly 200,000 clones, around 82% recorded once. The sequence was obtained from a man aged 50 to 59 with active or convalescent COVID-19. Sequenced material: peripheral blood. V gene TRBV21-1 combines with J gene TRBJ1-1. TRBV21-1 counts as a pseudogene. In nucleotides, the CDR3 is TGTGCCAGCAGCCCAATTGGAGGGTTAGGCACTGAAGCTTTCTTT. It yields the protein CASSPIGGLGTEAFF.